The 22 T cell receptor beta chains presented below share a single source sample, sequenced in a study of T cell responses to AZD1222 COVID-19 vaccine. Sequenced by immunoSEQ multiplex PCR; TCRdb stores in-frame clones only, minus some. The repertoire holds some 150,000 clones, about 90% seen once, with more than 2.5% in the top ten. The sample in question was peripheral blood, obtained on day 0 of AZD1222 vaccination. These receptors were obtained from an adult in good health.

The chain recombines TRBV27 with TRBJ1-2; D unclear. Deletions cut 0 bases from V and 1 base from J, with 9 bases between. The CDR3 spans 15 residues. The germline V gene has CDR1 MNHEY and CDR2 SMNVEV (reference sequence). CDR3 nucleotide sequence: TGTGCCAGCAGTTTATCCCGCTCCGGTAACTATGGCTACACCTTC. Amino acids: CASSLSRSGNYGYTF.

This clone was seen once. V gene TRBV27 combines with J gene TRBJ2-1; 12 bases fit TRBD2. After removal of 5 bases from V and 14 bases from J, the junction contained 4 bases not matched to a gene. CDR1 and CDR2 (germline): MNHEY, SMNVEV (reference sequence). The CDR3 has 12 amino acids. CDR3: CASSPSGRAKFF. CDR3 coding DNA: TGTGCCAGCAGTCCTAGCGGGAGGGCCAAGTTCTTC.

This rearrangement joins TRBV7-2 to TRBJ1-1; 7 positions match TRBD1. The CDR3 sequence is 14 residues long. V lost 5 bases and J lost 1; bases outside the gene matches: 4. Germline values: CDR1 SGHTA, CDR2 FQGNSA. CDR3 protein: CASSKDRANTEAFF. CDR3 DNA sequence: TGTGCCAGCAGCAAAGACAGGGCGAACACTGAAGCTTTCTTT.

The chain uses TRBV4-3 and TRBJ2-6, with D possibly being TRBD1 (5 bases). Germline lookup yields CDR1 LGHNA and CDR2 YSLEER. This CDR3 has 16 amino acids. Between the trimmed V and J ends, which lost 0 bases and 2 bases, there was a span of 8 bases. The CDR3 DNA reads TGCGCCAGCAGCCAAGATTGGGGCACTGGGGCCAACGTCCTGACTTTC. It specifies CASSQDWGTGANVLTF.

This clone occurred a few times. The chain couples TRBV27 to TRBJ1-2; D not resolved. This CDR3 spans 13 amino acids. The V and J ends lost 5 bases and 10 bases respectively, with 17 bases between them. CDR1 and CDR2 from the germline V gene are MNHEY and SMNVEV (reference sequence). CDR3: CASSQRSSASYTF. CDR3 nucleotides: TGTGCCAGCAGTCAGCGGTCATCGGCCTCCTACACCTTC.

The V gene is TRBV10-3, the J gene TRBJ2-5; no clear D. This CDR3 is 12 amino acids long. The germline V gene has CDR1 ENHRY and CDR2 SYGVKD. Trimming shortened V by 0 bases and J by 9 bases, and 8 bases separated the two germline ends. As DNA, the CDR3 is TGTGCCATCAGTGAGTCCACCTGGTCCCAGTACTTC. Its protein is CAISESTWSQYF.

V usage is TRBV19 and J usage is TRBJ1-2, with TRBD1 as a possible D gene (6 bases). With 4 bases removed from V and 2 bases from J, the gap between germline ends came to 14 bases. This CDR3 is 15 amino acids long. The germline V gene encodes CDR1 LNHDA and CDR2 SQIVND (reference sequence). The CDR3 loop reads CASSRTFDRNYGYTF. CDR3 DNA sequence: TGTGCCAGTAGTAGGACCTTCGACAGGAACTATGGCTACACCTTC.

V is TRBV28 and J is TRBJ1-5; D is perhaps TRBD1 (5 bases). V shed 2 bases and J shed 4 bases, with 24 bases lying between them. Germline V gene data show CDR1 as MDHEN and CDR2 as SYDVKM. This CDR3 is 19 amino acids long. The chain's CDR3 is CASSLGVYLQVPNNQPQHF. The DNA of the CDR3 is TGTGCCAGCAGTTTAGGGGTGTATTTACAGGTTCCAAATAATCAGCCCCAGCATTTT.

This clone appeared a single time. The rearrangement uses TRBV4-2 and TRBJ2-1; TRBD2 matches 11 bases. Germline V lookup: CDR1 LGHNA, CDR2 YNFKEQ. This CDR3 comprises 17 residues. The V and J ends lost 3 bases and 8 bases, in that order; junction bases with no gene match: 12. In DNA form, the CDR3 reads TGTGCCAGCAGCCATCCCCTTAGCGGGGGGGCCGTCCATGAGCAGTTCTTC. Its protein is CASSHPLSGGAVHEQFF.

The V and J genes are TRBV7-8 and TRBJ2-3, with no clear D. V gave up 2 bases and J gave up 6 bases, with 6 bases separating them. The CDR3 is 12 residues long. CDR1 SGHVS and CDR2 FQNEAQ come from the germline V gene. CDR3 protein: CASSLSGDTQYF. CDR3 in DNA: TGTGCCAGCAGCTTATCCGGGGATACGCAGTATTTT.

The V gene is TRBV7-8, the J gene TRBJ2-2, with TRBD1 identical over 10 bases. The CDR3 runs to 17 residues. V was clipped by 5 bases and J by 7 bases; unmatched bases: 13. In germline, CDR1 is SGHVS, CDR2 FQNEAQ. The CDR3: CASSPRTGGGLGGELFF. CDR3 DNA sequence: TGTGCCAGCAGCCCCCGGACAGGGGGAGGGCTCGGCGGGGAGCTGTTTTTT.

The V call is TRBV4-2, the J call TRBJ2-3, with 13 bases that match TRBD2. V lost 3 bases, J lost 1 base, and 16 bases stayed unmatched. This CDR3 is 21 amino acids long. The germline V gene has CDR1 LGHNA and CDR2 YNFKEQ. In DNA, the CDR3 is TGTGCCAGCAGCCAGCCGCCCTCAGGACTAGCGGGGGAAGGGGGCACAGATACGCAGTATTTT. It yields the protein CASSQPPSGLAGEGGTDTQYF.

The chain has TRBV5-4 and TRBJ2-2; D gene uncertain. The CDR3 length is 13 residues. Germline assignment: CDR1 SGHNT and CDR2 YYREEE (reference sequence). The germline V and J ends were trimmed by 4 bases and 8 bases, with 12 bases remaining between them. The CDR3 nucleotides are TGTGCCAGCAGCGTACAACTAACGGGGGAGCTGTTTTTT. Its protein is CASSVQLTGELFF.

The chain is built from TRBV14 and TRBJ1-1; the D gene is possibly TRBD1 (6 bases). The V end lost 4 bases, the J end lost 0 bases, and 9 bases lay between the germline ends. Germline V CDR1 and CDR2: SGHDN, FVKESK. The CDR3 is made up of 14 amino acids. This chain's CDR3 is CASSPDRLNTEAFF. The CDR3 coding sequence is TGTGCCAGCAGCCCCGACAGGCTGAACACTGAAGCTTTCTTT. Based on the CDR3 plus reference TRBV14 and TRBJ1-1, the full variable domain is EAGVTQFPSHSVIEKGQTVTLRCDPISGHDNLYWYRRVMGKEIKFLLHFVKESKQDESGMPNNRFLAERTGGTYSTLKVQPAELEDSGVYFCASSPDRLNTEAFFGQGTRLTVV.

The V call is TRBV28, the J call TRBJ2-1; 7 nucleotides align to TRBD1. CDR3 length equals 14 residues. Germline assignment: CDR1 MDHEN and CDR2 SYDVKM. V was pared by 6 bases and J by 8 bases, with 10 bases of the junction left unmatched. CDR3 in DNA: TGTGCCAGCAGCCTGGACAGGACTGGCGATGAGCAGTTCTTC. This sequence encodes CASSLDRTGDEQFF.

This clone has a single count. The rearrangement uses TRBV5-1 and TRBJ2-2; TRBD1 is a possible D gene (6 bases). Between the trimmed V and J ends, which lost 4 bases and 5 bases, there was a span of 12 bases. The CDR3 consists of 14 residues. Germline-derived CDR1 and CDR2 are SGHRS and YFSETQ. For the CDR3, the DNA is TGCGCCAGCAGCCCAGGGGACGGGACCGGGGAGCTGTTTTTT. Translation: CASSPGDGTGELFF.

The V gene is TRBV2, the J gene TRBJ2-1; a weak D match, TRBD1 (6 bases). Germline CDR1 and CDR2: SNHLY and FYNNEI. The CDR3 sequence is 17 residues long. Trimming removed 6 bases at V and 5 bases at J, with 23 bases between. CDR3 DNA sequence: TGTGCCAGCAGCTTCTCGACAGGAGTCTTGAGGAACAATGAGCAGTTCTTC. This encodes CASSFSTGVLRNNEQFF.

The chain has TRBV18 and TRBJ1-5; a weak D match, TRBD1 (5 bases). The CDR3 runs 15 residues. The germline V and J ends were trimmed by 3 bases and 1 base, with 10 bases remaining between them. Germline CDR1 and CDR2: KGHSH and LQKENI. CDR3 loop: CASSPRGLSNQPQHF. The DNA of the CDR3 is TGTGCCAGCTCACCGAGGGGATTGAGCAATCAGCCCCAGCATTTT.

This rearrangement joins TRBV28 to TRBJ1-4; 8 positions agree with TRBD1. The CDR3 has 16 residues. Germline V gene lookup returns CDR1 MDHEN and CDR2 SYDVKM. V shed 3 bases, J shed 4 bases, and the junction held 7 bases outside the gene matches. In DNA form, the CDR3 reads TGTGCCAGCAGTTTGGGACAGGTGCCCCGTAATGAAAAACTGTTTTTT. Translating it yields CASSLGQVPRNEKLFF.

J is TRBJ2-7 and V is TRBV5-1; D gene uncertain. The CDR3 runs 14 residues. Germline V gene sequence: CDR1 SGHRS, CDR2 YFSETQ. The V end lost 1 base, the J end lost 3 bases, and 11 bases lay between the germline ends. CDR3 bases: TGCGCCAGCAGCTTGAGTAACGGATACTACGAGCAGTACTTC. This codes for CASSLSNGYYEQYF.

The chain recombines TRBV14 with TRBJ1-3; 10 bases are shared with TRBD1. J was trimmed by 0 bases and V by 5 bases; bases with no gene match: 7. The CDR3 is made up of 17 amino acids. The germline V gene encodes CDR1 SGHDN and CDR2 FVKESK. The CDR3 region has the DNA TGTGCCAGCAGCGGGACAGGGGCGAAAAGCTCTGGAAACACCATATATTTT. Amino acids: CASSGTGAKSSGNTIYF.

The chain recombines TRBV9 with TRBJ2-3; 13 bases agree with TRBD2. This CDR3 comprises 18 residues. Looked up from germline, CDR1 is SGDLS and CDR2 is YYNGEE. V shed 3 bases and J 2 bases; nucleotides not matched to a gene: 9. The CDR3 protein is CASSAYRLAGGTTDTQYF. CDR3 DNA sequence: TGTGCCAGCAGCGCATACCGACTAGCGGGAGGCACCACAGATACGCAGTATTTT. The entire variable domain, with the rest obtained from reference TRBV9 and TRBJ2-3, is as follows: DSGVTQTPKHLITATGQRVTLRCSPRSGDLSVYWYQQSLDQGLQFLIQYYNGEERAKGNILERFSAQQFPDLHSELNLSSLELGDSALYFCASSAYRLAGGTTDTQYFGPGTRLTVL.